These T cell receptor beta chains were read from a single sample in a study of neurological immune-mediated disorders. MiXCR, run by TCRdb on the 5' RACE reads, gives a single entry per CDR3 protein. The sample has fewer than 50,000 distinct CDR3 sequences; around 10% are singletons. The source material was PBMCs. These receptors were taken from a man in his 60s with HTLV-1-associated myelopathy (HAM/TSP). Each CDR3 is given with its conserved first and last residue. The D gene is left open where the match is weak. Only part of the rows carry a size: once, few, many, or a class if the clone is expanded.

j_gene	d_gene	len	v_gene	abundance	CDR3aa	CDR3nt
TRBJ2-2	TRBD1	15	TRBV5-1	many	CASSWGSGGSGELFF	TGCGCCAGCAGCTGGGGATCAGGGGGCTCCGGGGAGCTGTTTTTT
TRBJ1-2	NA	14	TRBV20-1	many	CSTSRQEGYYGYTF	TGCAGCACCTCCCGACAGGAGGGGTACTATGGCTACACCTTC
TRBJ2-7	NA	12	TRBV20-1	many	CSARSFHNEQYF	TGCAGTGCTAGATCTTTTCATAACGAGCAGTACTTC
TRBJ2-1	TRBD2	17	TRBV5-1	many	CASSPTSGSTSYNEQFF	TGCGCCAGCAGCCCGACTAGCGGGAGTACCTCCTACAATGAGCAGTTCTTC
TRBJ1-2	TRBD1	16	TRBV20-1	many	CSATDRGPLSNYGYTF	TGCAGTGCGACGGACAGGGGGCCCCTTTCTAACTATGGCTACACCTTC
TRBJ2-5	NA	14	TRBV3-1	many	CASSPSWGEETQYF	TGTGCCAGCAGCCCCTCGTGGGGAGAAGAGACCCAGTACTTC
TRBJ2-7	TRBD2	15	TRBV20-1	many	CSARDTGRSFGEQYF	TGCAGTGCTAGAGATACCGGGAGGAGTTTTGGCGAGCAGTACTTC
TRBJ1-5	NA	15	TRBV20-1	many	CSALAIDANNQPQHF	TGCAGTGCTTTAGCTATTGACGCAAATAATCAGCCCCAGCATTTT
TRBJ2-5	NA	14	TRBV2	many	CASSDTPLQETQYF	TGTGCCAGCAGTGACACACCCCTCCAAGAGACCCAGTACTTC
TRBJ1-2	NA	11	TRBV3-1	many	CASSQGYGYTF	TGTGCCAGCAGCCAGGGCTATGGCTACACCTTC
TRBJ2-7	NA	12	TRBV5-5	many	CASSSVEGEQYF	TGTGCCAGCAGCTCGGTCGAGGGGGAGCAGTACTTC
TRBJ2-3	NA	14	TRBV20-1	many	CSARRGAHTDTQYF	TGCAGTGCTAGGAGAGGAGCGCACACAGATACGCAGTATTTT
TRBJ2-4	NA	13	TRBV5-1	many	CASSLAPWDIQYF	TGCGCCAGCAGCCTCGCTCCGTGGGACATTCAGTACTTC
TRBJ1-1	NA	13	TRBV5-5	many	CASIPRFGDEAFF	TGTGCCAGCATCCCTCGATTCGGGGATGAAGCTTTCTTT
TRBJ1-2	NA	17	TRBV5-6	few	CASRDRKGNVFVYGYTF	TGTGCCAGCAGGGACAGAAAGGGAAACGTTTTCGTCTATGGCTACACCTTC
TRBJ1-2	NA	13	TRBV3-1	many	CASRYGAHQGYTF	TGTGCCAGCAGATACGGGGCCCATCAGGGCTACACCTTC
TRBJ1-5	TRBD1	16	TRBV7-8	NA	CVSSPRDSSSNHPQHF	TGTGTCAGCAGCCCTCGGGACAGTTCTTCCAATCATCCCCAGCATTTT
TRBJ1-1	TRBD1	16	TRBV5-1	many	CASSLALGTGGGEAFF	TGCGCCAGCAGCTTGGCCCTAGGGACAGGGGGAGGTGAAGCTTTCTTT
TRBJ2-4	NA	13	TRBV6-1	many	CASSKGEPNIQYF	TGTGCCAGCTCCAAGGGGGAACCAAACATTCAGTACTTC
TRBJ2-6	NA	17	TRBV9	NA	CASSAYDSFSGANVMTF	TGTGCCAGCAGCGCGTATGACAGTTTTTCTGGGGCCAACGTCATGACTTTC
TRBJ1-5	TRBD1	16	TRBV7-8	many	CASTESGTGDGQPQHF	TGTGCCAGCACCGAATCCGGGACAGGGGACGGTCAGCCCCAGCATTTT
TRBJ2-5	NA	14	TRBV6-5	many	CASSYSNSGETQYF	TGTGCCAGCAGTTACTCCAATAGCGGAGAGACCCAGTACTTC
TRBJ1-1	NA	13	TRBV20-1	NA	CSASSTGPQKAFF	TGCAGTGCTAGTTCGACAGGACCCCAAAAAGCTTTCTTT
TRBJ2-2	NA	12	TRBV20-1	many	CSASRAAGELFF	TGCAGTGCTAGCAGAGCAGCCGGGGAGCTGTTTTTT
TRBJ2-5	TRBD1	15	TRBV3-1	many	CASSQVGTGGEAQYF	TGTGCCAGCAGCCAAGTAGGGACAGGGGGCGAGGCCCAGTACTTC
TRBJ2-5	NA	15	TRBV5-1	many	CASSFSFRGGETQYF	TGCGCCAGCAGCTTCTCGTTCAGGGGTGGGGAGACCCAGTACTTC
TRBJ2-5	NA	14	TRBV7-9	many	CASSLGGFVETQYF	TGTGCCAGCAGCCTTGGGGGGTTCGTAGAGACCCAGTACTTC
TRBJ2-3	TRBD2	15	TRBV9	many	CASSAAGGLTDTQYF	TGTGCCAGCAGCGCCGCGGGAGGCCTCACAGATACGCAGTATTTT
TRBJ1-5	NA	15	TRBV28	many	CASSYTGYNNQPQHF	TGTGCCAGCAGTTACACAGGGTATAACAATCAGCCCCAGCATTTT
TRBJ2-3	NA	15	TRBV5-1	NA	CASSLDDNRADTQYF	TGCGCCAGCAGCTTGGACGACAATCGTGCAGATACGCAGTATTTT
TRBJ2-1	NA	13	TRBV7-2	many	CARSAQAYNEQFF	TGTGCCAGATCCGCCCAGGCTTACAATGAGCAGTTCTTC
TRBJ2-3	TRBD2	15	TRBV5-6	many	CASSLLLAGVDTQYF	TGTGCCAGCAGCTTATTGCTAGCGGGCGTAGATACGCAGTATTTT
TRBJ1-1	TRBD1	14	TRBV25-1	NA	CASSVGQMNTGAFF	TGTGCCAGTAGTGTGGGACAGATGAACACTGGAGCTTTCTTT
TRBJ1-1	NA	16	TRBV5-1	many	CASSLAGQGSNTEAFF	TGCGCCAGCAGCTTGGCTGGGCAGGGCTCGAACACTGAAGCTTTCTTT
TRBJ2-1	TRBD2	11	TRBV5-1	many	CASSFSGIEFF	TGCGCCAGCAGCTTTAGCGGGATCGAGTTCTTC
TRBJ2-1	NA	15	TRBV5-1	many	CASSQDGVSYNEQFF	TGCGCCAGCAGCCAGGATGGGGTATCCTACAATGAGCAGTTCTTC
TRBJ2-2	TRBD1	16	TRBV5-1	many	CASGPGQNFNTGELFF	TGCGCCAGCGGCCCGGGACAGAACTTTAACACCGGGGAGCTGTTTTTT
TRBJ1-1	NA	14	TRBV4-1	NA	CASSQIAINTEAFF	TGCGCCAGCAGCCAGATAGCAATCAACACTGAAGCTTTCTTT
TRBJ2-2	NA	16	TRBV5-1	many	CASSSTSTSNTGELFF	TGCGCCAGCAGCTCAACTAGCACTTCGAACACCGGGGAGCTGTTTTTT
TRBJ2-1	TRBD2	15	TRBV5-1	many	CASSLSGRVFDEQFF	TGCGCCAGCAGCCTTAGCGGGAGAGTGTTTGATGAGCAGTTCTTC
TRBJ2-6	NA	14	TRBV20-1	many	CSARPFGGANVLTF	TGCAGTGCGAGGCCGTTTGGTGGGGCCAACGTCCTGACTTTC
TRBJ2-1	TRBD2	11	TRBV3-1	few	CASSQGTRGFF	TGTGCCAGCAGCCAAGGGACTAGGGGTTTCTTC